These 7 T cell receptor beta chains were all obtained from the same sample, sequenced in a study of T cells in Graves' hyperthyroidism and ophthalmopathy (dated by TCRdb to 2018 to 2020). Receptor amplification or capture employed multiplex PCR. Data came from an Illumina HiSeq 2000. The TCR beta CDR3 regions were amplified from RNA transcripts. The first round of RT-PCR for the TCR CDR3 was performed with the HTBI primer set and the Qiagen OneStep RT-PCR kit. TCRdb cleaned the public reads at Q25 with fastp, built clones with MiXCR and kept in-frame beta chains. Each CDR3 protein appears once, grouped with its most common genes and DNA. The sample has about 560,000 distinct CDR3 sequences on record, approximately 14% of them singletons. Of the sample, around 14% is held by the ten largest clones. The sequenced sample consisted of blood. These receptors were obtained from a woman aged 40-49 years with Graves' hyperthyroidism.

This chain links TRBV6-2 or TRBV6-3 with TRBJ2-2; TRBD1 is a possible D gene (6 bases). Germline-derived CDR1 and CDR2 are MNHEY and SVGEGT. The V end was cut by 8 bases, the J end by 6 bases, with 22 bases between. The CDR3 spans 16 residues. This CDR3 is CASRSGAPTPSGELFF. DNA for the CDR3: TGTGCCAGCCGTTCAGGGGCCCCAACCCCTTCCGGGGAGCTGTTTTTT.

This chain uses TRBV6-2 or TRBV6-3 with TRBJ2-2; D perhaps matches TRBD1 (6 bases). The V gene lost 5 bases and the J gene lost 2 bases, with 15 bases spanning the gap. The length of the CDR3 is 16 residues. Germline loops: CDR1 MNHEY, CDR2 SVGEGT. The CDR3 nucleotides are TGTGCCAGCAGTCAAACGCGGACAGCAAACACCGGGGAGCTGTTTTTT. Residues: CASSQTRTANTGELFF.

The table lists this clonotype with many counts. The chain combines TRBV5-6 with TRBJ1-5; D remains ambiguous. The CDR3 has 14 residues. V was trimmed by 2 bases and J by 4 bases, leaving 10 bases between them. Germline lookup yields CDR1 SGHDT and CDR2 YYEEEE. The CDR3, as DNA: TGTGCCAGCAGCTTACCAGGTGGAAATCAGCCCCAGCATTTT. Its protein product is CASSLPGGNQPQHF. The whole variable domain, filled in from reference TRBV5-6 and TRBJ1-5, reads DAGVTQSPTHLIKTRGQQVTLRCSPKSGHDTVSWYQQALGQGPQFIFQYYEEEERQRGNFPDRFSGHQFPNYSSELNVNALLLGDSALYLCASSLPGGNQPQHFGDGTRLSIL.

This clonotype appeared many times. V usage is TRBV11-2 and J usage is TRBJ2-1; 7 nucleotides align to TRBD2. The CDR3 sequence is 15 residues long. Germline-derived CDR1 and CDR2 are SGHAT and FQNNGV. V was pared by 1 base and J by 7 bases, with 7 bases of the junction left unmatched. The CDR3 coding sequence is TGTGCCAGCAGCTTAGGTTTACTAGCGTTAAATGAGCAGTTCTTC. It translates to CASSLGLLALNEQFF.

As concerns this clonotype: This clone may be a read error of a much larger clone one base away. This chain links TRBV10-3 with TRBJ2-1; D may match TRBD1 or TRBD2 (5 bases each). From germline, CDR1 is ENHRY and CDR2 SYGVKD. The CDR3 length is 14 residues. Trimming removed 3 bases from V and 4 bases from J, with 10 bases in between. This CDR3 is CAISDGAGYNEQFF. DNA of the CDR3: TGTGCCATCAGTGACGGGGCAGGGTACAATGAGCAGTTCTTC.

This clonotype was found a few times. The J gene is TRBJ1-3, the V gene TRBV5-1; D not resolved. This CDR3 has 14 residues. Germline V gene lookup returns CDR1 SGHRS and CDR2 YFSETQ. Trimming stripped 2 bases from V and 0 bases from J, with 6 bases between. The CDR3 DNA reads as TGCGCCAGCAGCTTTGGGCTCTCTGGAAACACCATATATTTT. As protein: CASSFGLSGNTIYF. The entire variable domain, with the rest obtained from reference TRBV5-1 and TRBJ1-3, is as follows: KAGVTQTPRYLIKTRGQQVTLSCSPISGHRSVSWYQQTPGQGLQFLFEYFSETQRNKGNFPGRFSGRQFSNSRSEMNVSTLELGDSALYLCASSFGLSGNTIYFGEGSWLTVV.

This clonotype appeared a few times. The CDR3 reads CASRPRQGGYNEQFF. DNA of the CDR3: TGTGCCAGCAGACCCCGACAGGGAGGCTACAATGAGCAGTTCTTC. The chain carries TRBV12-3 or TRBV12-4 and TRBJ2-1; tentatively, D is TRBD1 (7 bases). This CDR3 comprises 15 residues. The ends were cut back, 6 bases at V and 3 bases at J, with 15 bases in the middle.